One and the same sample provided the 12 T cell receptor beta chains below, sequenced in a study of PD-1 blockade in classical Hodgkin lymphoma. Regarding time point: cycle 4 day 1 (C4D1), after five to seven weeks of nivolumab. Every patient experienced relapse after autologous stem cell transplantation, and brentuximab vedotin exposure varied. Only in-frame clones appear in the TCRdb table, and some are missing; sequencing was by immunoSEQ multiplex PCR. The sample holds 85,000 to 90,000 clones; 90% are singletons and the top ten take approximately 3%. The sequences come from peripheral blood mononuclear cells (PBMCs), collected before the fourth cycle of nivolumab. The receptors were gathered from a human donor with classical Hodgkin lymphoma.

CDR3 sequence: CASSRGGTSYEQYF. The CDR3 nucleotides read TGTGCCAGCAGTCGCGGCGGAACCTCCTACGAGCAGTACTTC. The chain joins TRBV6-6 to TRBJ2-7; D uncertain. The germline V and J ends were trimmed by 5 bases and 0 bases, with 11 bases remaining between them. The CDR3 length is 14 residues. The V gene's germline CDR1 is MNHNY and CDR2 SVGAGI (reference sequence).

This chain's CDR3 is CASSLGTSGGVSSYEQYF. CDR3 sequence (DNA): TGTGCCAGCAGCTTAGGGACTAGCGGGGGGGTTAGCTCCTACGAGCAGTACTTC. V gene TRBV7-6 combines with J gene TRBJ2-7; 15 bases match TRBD2. The CDR3 is 18 amino acids. After removal of 1 base from V and 0 bases from J, the junction contained 4 bases not matched to a gene. CDR1 is SGHVS, CDR2 FNYEAQ, per germline.

The V call is TRBV6-6, the J call TRBJ2-7; TRBD1 or TRBD2 may be the D gene (5 bases each). Trimming removed 8 bases at V and 0 bases at J, with 11 bases between. The CDR3 runs 13 residues. Per germline, CDR1 MNHNY and CDR2 SVGAGI (reference sequence). The CDR3 DNA follows: TGTGCCAGCGAACCGGGACCCTCCTACGAGCAGTACTTC. Its protein product is CASEPGPSYEQYF.

The chain employs TRBV6-5 and TRBJ1-2; possibly TRBD1 for D (5 bases). Germline CDR1 MNHEY, CDR2 SVGAGI. Trimming removed 0 bases from V and 3 bases from J, with 8 bases in between. The CDR3 consists of 14 residues. The CDR3 region has the DNA TGTGCCAGCAGTTACTCTGTAGGGGACTATGGCTACACCTTC. It encodes CASSYSVGDYGYTF.

The genes are TRBV13 and TRBJ1-1; the match to TRBD1 covers 10 bases. This CDR3 has 15 amino acids. V lost 5 bases and J lost 4; bases outside the gene matches: 7. Germline V gives CDR1 PRHDT, CDR2 FYEKMQ (reference sequence). The CDR3 protein is CASSLGDRGITEAFF. The CDR3 nucleotides read TGTGCCAGCAGCCTTGGGGACAGGGGTATCACTGAAGCTTTCTTT.

The V and J genes are TRBV5-4 and TRBJ2-2, with D perhaps matching TRBD1 (7 bases). The germline CDR1 and CDR2 sequences are SGHNT and YYREEE (reference sequence). V lost 0 bases, J lost 6 bases, and 15 bases lay in between. This CDR3 spans 16 amino acids. The CDR3 sequence: CASSLVAGGTAGELFF. The CDR3 DNA sequence: TGTGCCAGCAGCTTGGTGGCAGGGGGGACCGCCGGGGAGCTGTTTTTT.

The rearrangement uses TRBV19 and TRBJ2-1; TRBD2 matches at 10 bases. This CDR3 contains 13 residues. After removal of 6 bases from V and 7 bases from J, the junction contained 3 bases not matched to a gene. Per germline, CDR1 LNHDA and CDR2 SQIVND (reference sequence). The CDR3: CASRASGGNEQFF. Written as DNA, the CDR3 is TGTGCCAGTAGAGCTAGCGGGGGAAATGAGCAGTTCTTC.

In its sample, this clone was seen a few times. V gene TRBV13 combines with J gene TRBJ1-2, with a possible D match to TRBD1 (5 bases). The V end was cut by 4 bases, the J end by 4 bases, with 13 bases between. The CDR3 is 14 residues long. The germline gives CDR1 PRHDT, CDR2 FYEKMQ (reference sequence). Written as DNA, the CDR3 is TGTGCCAGCAGCTCCTACCGGGACGGCTATGGCTACACCTTC. Translated: CASSSYRDGYGYTF.

A remark on this clone: Other DNA sequences in this sample translate to the same CDR3. V and J are TRBV19 and TRBJ1-1; unclear D gene. CDR1 is LNHDA, CDR2 SQIVND, per germline (reference sequence). The CDR3 is 13 amino acids. The V gene lost 1 base and the J gene lost 3 bases, with 6 bases spanning the gap. The chain's CDR3 is CASSIGRDTEAFF. The CDR3 DNA reads as TGTGCCAGTAGTATAGGCAGAGACACTGAAGCTTTCTTT. The full variable domain, with the rest looked up from reference TRBV19 and TRBJ1-1, is DGGITQSPKYLFRKEGQNVTLSCEQNLNHDAMYWYRQDPGQGLRLIYYSQIVNDFQKGDIAEGYSVSREKKESFPLTVTSAQKNPTAFYLCASSIGRDTEAFFGQGTRLTVV.

This clone has just a few counts. The chain carries TRBV7-6 and TRBJ2-5; D not resolved. The V end was cut by 2 bases, the J end by 5 bases, with 6 bases between. The CDR3 has 12 residues. From germline, CDR1 is SGHVS and CDR2 FNYEAQ. CDR3 residues: CASSLIDETQYF. The CDR3 DNA reads TGTGCCAGCAGCTTAATAGACGAGACCCAGTACTTC.

The chain uses TRBV4-2 and TRBJ2-7; 11 bases map to TRBD2. This CDR3 is 16 amino acids long. Germline V CDR1 and CDR2: LGHNA, YNFKEQ. Trimming took 3 bases from V and 6 from J; bases not matched to a gene: 10. CDR3 in amino acids: CASSQGVLAGGSEQYF. The CDR3 region has the DNA TGTGCCAGCAGCCAGGGCGTTCTAGCGGGGGGCAGCGAGCAGTACTTC.

The CDR3 loop reads CASSAFVKDTQYF. Here the CDR3 DNA reads TGTGCCAGCAGTGCCTTTGTAAAAGACACGCAGTATTTT. The chain links TRBV6-5 to TRBJ2-3, with no clear D. Germline V gene lookup returns CDR1 MNHEY and CDR2 SVGAGI. V dropped 5 bases and J dropped 9 bases, with 15 bases sitting between them. The CDR3 has 13 amino acids.